The clone carrying this T cell receptor (beta chain) was recorded only once. As yet, its antigen is unknown. The length of the CDR3 is 13 residues. Trimming shortened V by 3 bases and J by 9 bases, and 14 bases separated the two germline ends. Germline V gene data show CDR1 as MDHEN and CDR2 as SYDVKM. The sample belongs to a study of OX40 agonist ivuxolimab in advanced cancers. Study-level results: Patients with a partial response at 0.1-3.0 mg/kg had among the lowest clonal expansion.

The table came from immunoSEQ multiplex PCR; TCRdb's copy has only in-frame clones and leaves some out. This sample has approximately 50,000 clones, with nearly 95% found just once. The sequence came from an adult with an advanced solid tumor such as melanoma, head and neck, liver or kidney cancer. V and J are TRBV28 and TRBJ1-2, with D tentatively TRBD1 (5 bases). This specimen consisted of CD4+ or CD8+ T cells sorted from blood, obtained in a trial of the OX40 agonist ivuxolimab. The CDR3 region has the DNA TGTGCCAGCAGTTTGGGGGAAGTAACCAGCTACACCTTC. This sequence encodes CASSLGEVTSYTF.